Sequencing of this T cell receptor beta chain was carried out in a study of cytomegalovirus exposure and HLA in healthy donors. The PCR employed 60 Vbeta primers together with 13 Jbeta primers. This table comes from immunoSEQ multiplex PCR, and its TCRdb copy is limited to in-frame clones, with some not included. Among about 86,000 clones, 70% to 75% were seen once, and the ten largest hold 6% to 8%. This CDR3 has 13 amino acids. Germline assignment: CDR1 SNHLY and CDR2 FYNNEI. V was clipped by 8 bases and J by 3 bases; unmatched bases: 3. Overall study results and limits: It was in a later analysis that TCR association rates were seen to vary by HLA locus, highest for DRB1 and lowest for HLA-C. The sole available immune exposure information was CMV serostatus.

A few counts support this clone. What it binds is unknown. J is TRBJ2-2 and V is TRBV2; 7 positions match TRBD1. The receptor's source is a woman aged 45-65 years in good health and CMV-seropositive. Sample: PBMCs. CDR3 sequence: CASARGYTGELFF. CDR3 coding DNA: TGTGCCAGCGCCAGGGGGTACACCGGGGAGCTGTTTTTT.